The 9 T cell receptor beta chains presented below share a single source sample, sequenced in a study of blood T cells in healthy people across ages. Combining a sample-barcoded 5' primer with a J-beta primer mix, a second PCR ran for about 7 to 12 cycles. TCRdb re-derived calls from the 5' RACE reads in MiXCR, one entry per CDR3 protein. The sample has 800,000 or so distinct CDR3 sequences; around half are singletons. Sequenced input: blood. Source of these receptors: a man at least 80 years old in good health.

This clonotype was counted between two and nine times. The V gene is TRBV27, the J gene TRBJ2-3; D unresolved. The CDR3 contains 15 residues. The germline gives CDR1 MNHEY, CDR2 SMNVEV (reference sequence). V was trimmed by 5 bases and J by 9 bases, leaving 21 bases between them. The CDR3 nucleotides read TGTGCCAGCAGTCCGAATCCGGACCCGACCGGGACGCAGTATTTT. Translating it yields CASSPNPDPTGTQYF.

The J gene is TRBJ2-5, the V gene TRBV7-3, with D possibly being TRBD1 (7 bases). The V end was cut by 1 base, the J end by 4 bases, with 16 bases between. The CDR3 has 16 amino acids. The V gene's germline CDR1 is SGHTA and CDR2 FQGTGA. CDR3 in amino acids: CASSLSGRGVGETQYF. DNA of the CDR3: TGTGCCAGCAGCTTAAGTGGCAGGGGGGTTGGAGAGACCCAGTACTTC. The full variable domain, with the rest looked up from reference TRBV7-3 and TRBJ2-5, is GAGVSQTPSNKVTEKGKYVELRCDPISGHTALYWYRQSLGQGPEFLIYFQGTGAADDSGLPNDRFFAVRPEGSVSTLKIQRTERGDSAVYLCASSLSGRGVGETQYFGPGTRLLVL.

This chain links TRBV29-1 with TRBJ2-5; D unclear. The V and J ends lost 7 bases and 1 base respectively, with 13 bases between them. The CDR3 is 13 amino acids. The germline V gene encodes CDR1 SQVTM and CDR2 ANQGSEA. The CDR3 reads CSGGLAAQETQYF. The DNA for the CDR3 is TGCAGCGGGGGATTGGCGGCCCAAGAGACCCAGTACTTC. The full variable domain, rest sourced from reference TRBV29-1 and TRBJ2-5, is SAVISQKPSRDICQRGTSLTIQCQVDSQVTMMFWYRQQPGQSLTLIATANQGSEATYESGFVIDKFPISRPNLTFSTLTVSNMSPEDSSIYLCSGGLAAQETQYFGPGTRLLVL.

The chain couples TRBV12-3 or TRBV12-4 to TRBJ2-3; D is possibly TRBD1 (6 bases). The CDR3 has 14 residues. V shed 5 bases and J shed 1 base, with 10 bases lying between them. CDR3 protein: CASSQNRGTDTQYF. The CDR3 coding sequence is TGTGCCAGCAGTCAGAACAGGGGCACAGATACGCAGTATTTT.

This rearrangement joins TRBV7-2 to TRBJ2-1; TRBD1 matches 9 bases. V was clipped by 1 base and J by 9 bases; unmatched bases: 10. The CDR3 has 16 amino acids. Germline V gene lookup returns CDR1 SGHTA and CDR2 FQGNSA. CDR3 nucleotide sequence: TGTGCCAGCAGCTTAGGGCCGGGACAGGGTAGAGGTGAGCAGTTCTTC. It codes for CASSLGPGQGRGEQFF.

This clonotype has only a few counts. DNA for the CDR3: TGCAGTGCATGGGACAGGACAAATGAAAAACTGTTTTTT. This sequence encodes CSAWDRTNEKLFF. This chain connects TRBV20-1 to TRBJ1-4; 8 bases match TRBD1. This CDR3 contains 13 residues. In germline, CDR1 is DFQATT, CDR2 SNEGSKA (reference sequence). V shed 6 bases and J 5 bases; nucleotides not matched to a gene: 5.

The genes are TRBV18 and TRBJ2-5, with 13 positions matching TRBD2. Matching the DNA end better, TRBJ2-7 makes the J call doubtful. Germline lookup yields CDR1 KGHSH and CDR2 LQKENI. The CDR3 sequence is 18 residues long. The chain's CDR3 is CASSPTIITSGRASEQYF. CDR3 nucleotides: TGTGCCAGCTCACCGACGATTATAACTAGCGGGAGGGCCTCCGAGCAGTACTTC.

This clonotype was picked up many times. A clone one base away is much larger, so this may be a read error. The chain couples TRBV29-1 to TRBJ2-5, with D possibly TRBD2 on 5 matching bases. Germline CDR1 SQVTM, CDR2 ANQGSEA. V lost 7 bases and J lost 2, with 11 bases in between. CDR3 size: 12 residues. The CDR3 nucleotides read TGCAGCGGACGAGCGGTACAAGAGACCCAGTACTTC. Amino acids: CSGRAVQETQYF.

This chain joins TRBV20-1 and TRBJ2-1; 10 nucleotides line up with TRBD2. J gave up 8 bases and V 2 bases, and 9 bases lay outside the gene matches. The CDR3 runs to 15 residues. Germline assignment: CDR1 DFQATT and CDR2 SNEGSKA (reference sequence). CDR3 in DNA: TGCAGTGCTAGACTAGCGGGAGCGCCTTTAGATGAGCAGTTCTTC. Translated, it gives CSARLAGAPLDEQFF.